These 30 T cell receptor beta chains were sequenced from one sample in a study of tissue T cells after allogeneic stem cell transplantation (dated by TCRdb to between 2021 and 2024). To prepare the library, the immunoSEQ multiplex PCR assay was applied. In its TCRdb copy, this immuneACCESS table keeps in-frame sequences only and misses some clones. Where compared with another copy, unresolved V genes explain less than half of these, and the others have no known cause. This sample gives roughly 50,000 clones in total; approximately 73% of them show up just once. The top ten clones comprise around 0.67% of the sample. Sequenced sample: sorted cells pooled from one or two spleens. The source is a pool of C57BL/6 mice in good health.

As to this clone: Gene names refer to mouse genes. CDR3 DNA, as far as it was read: TGTGCTAGCAGTAGAGATATAACAGGGGAGGAATATAATTCGCCCCTCTAC. Translated, it gives CASSRDITGEEYNSPLY. The complete CDR3 reads CASSRDITGEEYNSPLYF. The V call is TRBV17, the J call TRBJ1-6; 7 positions match TRBD1. The read halts 1 residue ahead of the CDR3 end, with the missing end drawn from the germline J gene. TRBJ1-6 qualifies as an ORF whose function is uncertain. Germline loops: CDR1 MNHDT, CDR2 YYDKIL. The V segment lost 0 bases and the J segment 4 bases; nucleotides outside the gene matches: 9. The CDR3 has 18 amino acids.

This clone has just a few counts. All gene names here are mouse names. The CDR3 is cut off 1 residue early in the read; its end comes from the germline J gene. The J gene is TRBJ2-7, the V gene TRBV2; 11 nucleotides line up with TRBD2. Germline V gene sequence: CDR1 LGHNA, CDR2 YSYQKL. Losses at the gene ends were 0 bases for V and 9 bases for J; bases not matched to a gene: 4. The CDR3 is made up of 14 amino acids. Incomplete CDR3 DNA: TGTGCCAGCAGCCAAGATGACTGGGGGGGTCTACAGTAC. This translates into CASSQDDWGGLQY. The whole CDR3 sequence is CASSQDDWGGLQYF.

For this clone: The germline and genes are mouse ones. With the read ending 1 residue before the CDR3 end, the germline J gene is used to fill in that end. V is TRBV16 and J is TRBJ2-4; D is possibly TRBD1 (6 bases). V lost 4 bases and J 4 bases, leaving 6 bases between the germline ends. The CDR3 loop spans 12 amino acids. Germline-derived CDR1 and CDR2 are SGHSA and FRNQAP. Partial CDR3 DNA: TGTGCAAGCAGCTGGGACAAAAACACCTTGTAC. It codes for CASSWDKNTLY. The entire CDR3 protein is CASSWDKNTLYF.

With regard to this clone: The gene names given are mouse names. The CDR3 extends 1 residue past the end of the read, so its final part is completed from the germline J gene. This sample also contains other DNA sequences that code for the same CDR3. The chain carries TRBV16 and TRBJ2-4; 9 nucleotides match TRBD2. Germline values: CDR1 SGHSA, CDR2 FRNQAP. V lost 1 base, J lost 0 bases, and 2 bases stayed unmatched. This CDR3 has 16 amino acids. The CDR3 DNA, read in part, is TGTGCAAGCAGCTTAGGCTGGGGGGGTAGTCAAAACACCTTGTAC. Encoded protein: CASSLGWGGSQNTLY. The whole CDR3 reads CASSLGWGGSQNTLYF.

As concerns this clone: Mouse names are used for the genes. Read sequence stops 1 residue before the CDR3 end, and the germline J gene provides the missing end. This chain uses TRBV31 with TRBJ1-6; a weak D match, TRBD1 (6 bases). TRBJ1-6 carries the ORF label, with uncertain function. Germline-derived CDR1 and CDR2 are GKSSPN and SITVG. V was cut by 0 bases and J by 2 bases, with 8 bases left in between. The length of the CDR3 is 15 residues. CDR3 sequence reads: CAWSLAGAYNSPLYF. The covered CDR3 bases are TGTGCCTGGAGTCTAGCAGGGGCCTATAATTCGCCCCTCTAC.

Notes on this clone: Gene and germline names: mouse. The sequence runs out 1 residue before the end of the CDR3; the remainder is reconstructed from the germline J gene. This chain uses TRBV16 with TRBJ1-4, with 11 bases aligning to TRBD1. The trim removed 3 bases at V and 7 bases at J, leaving 1 base unmatched. The germline gives CDR1 SGHSA, CDR2 FRNQAP. This CDR3 spans 14 amino acids. The CDR3 DNA, read in part, is TGTGCAAGCAGCTTTGGGACAGGGGGCGAAAGATTATTT. It specifies CASSFGTGGERLF. The entire CDR3 protein reads CASSFGTGGERLFF.

In regard to this clone: Mouse gene names apply. The missing CDR3 end, 1 residue past where the read stops, is filled in from the germline J gene. V gene TRBV13-2 combines with J gene TRBJ1-2; maybe TRBD1 (6 bases). Trimming left V 0 bases short and J 3 bases short, with 9 bases between. CDR3 size: 14 residues. Per the germline V gene, CDR1 is NNHNN and CDR2 is SYGAGS (reference sequence). The CDR3 here is CASGDGGRYSDYTF. CDR3 bases read: TGTGCCAGCGGTGATGGGGGGCGATACTCCGACTACACC.

To note about this clone: Mouse names are used for the genes. The read ends 1 residue shy of where the CDR3 ends; the end is completed using the germline J gene. The J gene is TRBJ2-5, the V gene TRBV17; 9 bases fit TRBD1. J was trimmed by 6 bases and V by 2 bases; bases with no gene match: 3. CDR1 MNHDT and CDR2 YYDKIL come from the germline V gene. The CDR3 is made up of 14 amino acids. CDR3 bases read: TGTGCTAGCAGTAGATCGGACAGGGGCGACACCCAGTAC. Translated, it gives CASSRSDRGDTQY. The CDR3 in its entirety is CASSRSDRGDTQYF.

Concerning this clone itself: Genes and germline come from the mouse. The CDR3 is cut off 1 residue early in the read; its end comes from the germline J gene. The chain recombines TRBV26 with TRBJ2-1; 7 bases fit TRBD2. The CDR3 sequence is 13 residues long. Germline assignment: CDR1 KGHPV and CDR2 FQNQEV (reference sequence). The junction had 3 bases not matched to a gene; V was cut back by 3 bases and J by 7 bases. The CDR3 sequence is CASSLLGVAEQFF. Incomplete CDR3 DNA: TGTGCCAGCAGTCTCCTGGGGGTCGCTGAGCAGTTC.

Regarding this clone: Gene names refer to mouse genes. The CDR3 is cut off 1 residue early in the read; its end comes from the germline J gene. The chain has TRBV26 and TRBJ2-1, with unresolved D. With 2 bases removed from V and 8 bases from J, the gap between germline ends came to 7 bases. This CDR3 has 12 amino acids. Germline lookup yields CDR1 KGHPV and CDR2 FQNQEV (reference sequence). Incomplete CDR3 DNA: TGTGCCAGCAGTCTGGTCAGCACTGAGCAGTTC. Its translation: CASSLVSTEQF. The whole CDR3 protein reads CASSLVSTEQFF.

Notes on this clone: Gene names are mouse gene names. The DNA ends 1 residue before the CDR3 does, and the rest of the CDR3 is filled in from the germline J gene. The chain joins TRBV2 to TRBJ1-1, with D perhaps TRBD1 (5 bases). This CDR3 comprises 13 residues. Germline V CDR1 and CDR2: LGHNA, YSYQKL. The V and J ends lost 0 bases and 5 bases respectively, with 7 bases between them. Here the CDR3 reads CASSQEWGTEVFF. The CDR3 bases that were read are TGTGCCAGCAGCCAAGAGTGGGGGACAGAAGTCTTC. Looking up the rest from reference TRBV2 and TRBJ1-1 gives the full variable domain: DPKIIQKPKYLVAVTGSEKILICEQYLGHNAMYWYRQSAKKPLEFMFSYSYQKLMDNQTASSRFQPQSSKKNHLDLQITALKPDDSATYFCASSQEWGTEVFFGKGTRLTVV.

This clone was picked up one time. Gene names and germline refer to mouse. The observed sequence ends 1 residue before the CDR3 terminus, with the missing tail filled in from the germline J gene. The chain links TRBV13-3 to TRBJ2-2; D could derive from TRBD1 or TRBD2 (5 bases each). The CDR3 runs 14 residues. Trimming stripped 3 bases from V and 4 bases from J, with 10 bases between. In germline, CDR1 is NNHDY, CDR2 SYVADS. This CDR3 is CASSGEGRTGQLYF. CDR3 bases read: TGTGCCAGCAGTGGGGAGGGGCGCACCGGGCAGCTCTAC.

As concerns this clone: The germline and genes are mouse ones. The CDR3 is cut off 1 residue early in the read; its end comes from the germline J gene. V and J are TRBV3 and TRBJ2-4, with TRBD2 matching over 7 bases. The CDR3 has 12 residues. J was trimmed by 8 bases and V by 3 bases; bases with no gene match: 2. The V gene's germline CDR1 is SNHLY and CDR2 FYNGKV (reference sequence). The CDR3 sequence is CASSFNWGTLYF. The sequenced CDR3 bases are TGTGCCAGCAGCTTCAACTGGGGCACCTTGTAC.

This clone was seen just once. Mouse names are used for the genes. CDR3 bases read: TGTGCCAGCTCTCTCTTATGGGCTAGTCAAAACACCTTGTAC. Its translation is CASSLLWASQNTLY. The full CDR3 is CASSLLWASQNTLYF. V is TRBV12-1 and J is TRBJ2-4; D remains ambiguous. With the read ending 1 residue before the CDR3 end, the germline J gene is used to fill in that end. Per germline, CDR1 SGHSN and CDR2 HYEKVE. The CDR3 runs 15 residues. The V gene lost 0 bases and the J gene lost 0 bases, with 9 bases spanning the gap.

For this clone: These gene names are mouse names. From the germline J gene comes the end of the CDR3, since the read stops 1 residue before it. The chain carries TRBV13-2 and TRBJ2-2; D call uncertain. Germline V lookup: CDR1 NNHNN, CDR2 SYGAGS (reference sequence). The CDR3 length is 15 residues. V was shortened by 1 base and J by 0 bases, with 7 bases between the two germline ends. The sequenced part of the CDR3 DNA is TGTGCCAGCGGTGATAATGGAGCAAACACCGGGCAGCTCTAC. This gives the protein CASGDNGANTGQLY. The full CDR3 protein reads CASGDNGANTGQLYF.

This clone was counted a single time. Gene names denote mouse genes. The read ends 1 residue early relative to the CDR3; the germline J gene fills the gap. The chain combines TRBV13-2 with TRBJ1-3; 7 bases are a match to TRBD1. V lost 10 bases, J lost 0 bases, and 7 bases stayed unmatched. Germline V gene data show CDR1 as NNHNN and CDR2 as SYGAGS (reference sequence). The CDR3 runs to 14 residues. The CDR3 bases that were read are TGTGCCGCGGGCAGGGGGGATTCTGGAAATACGCTCTAT. It yields the protein CAAGRGDSGNTLY. In full, the CDR3 is CAAGRGDSGNTLYF.

Of note for this clone: Gene names refer to mouse genes. The read terminates 1 residue ahead of where the CDR3 ends, so the germline J gene completes it. The V gene is TRBV19, the J gene TRBJ2-2; 11 nucleotides agree with TRBD1. CDR1 and CDR2 from the germline V gene are FNHDT and SITEND (reference sequence). The CDR3 is made up of 16 amino acids. V shed 0 bases and J 3 bases; nucleotides not matched to a gene: 1. The CDR3 reads CASSIVGQGDTGQLYF. The covered CDR3 bases are TGTGCCAGCAGTATAGTGGGACAGGGGGACACCGGGCAGCTCTAC.

As concerns this clone: Mouse gene names and germline throughout. From the germline J gene comes the end of the CDR3, since the read stops 1 residue before it. The chain combines TRBV17 with TRBJ2-2, with 8 bases aligning to TRBD2. CDR3 length: 15 residues. The V segment lost 4 bases and the J segment 1 base; nucleotides outside the gene matches: 2. Germline assignment: CDR1 MNHDT and CDR2 YYDKIL. This chain's CDR3 is CASSIWGGNTGQLYF. CDR3 DNA (partial): TGTGCTAGCAGTATTTGGGGGGGAAACACCGGGCAGCTCTAC.

About this clone itself: All gene names here are mouse names. The read falls 1 residue short of the CDR3 end, and the missing part is taken from the germline J gene. This sequence joins TRBV31 and TRBJ2-1; the match to TRBD2 covers 9 bases. The V gene's germline CDR1 is GKSSPN and CDR2 SITVG. V lost 0 bases and J lost 5; bases outside the gene matches: 5. The CDR3 has 15 amino acids. The CDR3 reads CAWSLSPGGDAEQFF. The CDR3 bases that were read are TGTGCCTGGAGTCTAAGCCCTGGGGGGGATGCTGAGCAGTTC.

This clone was seen a single time. Gene names and germline match the mouse. The read stops 1 residue short of the end of the CDR3; the missing end is completed from the germline J gene. The chain links TRBV2 to TRBJ2-3, with 8 positions matching TRBD2. The germline gives CDR1 LGHNA, CDR2 YSYQKL. V trimming: 3 bases; J trimming: 2 bases; junction bases outside the gene matches: 4. This CDR3 is built from 15 residues. CDR3 DNA (partial): TGTGCCAGCAGCCAGCTGGGGGGAGTTGCAGAAACGCTGTAT. Protein product: CASSQLGGVAETLY. The entire CDR3 is CASSQLGGVAETLYF.

In regard to this clone: The germline and genes are mouse ones. The read stops 1 residue short of the end of the CDR3; the missing end is completed from the germline J gene. The genes are TRBV1 and TRBJ1-3, with no clear D. Germline-derived CDR1 and CDR2 are NSQYPW and LRSPGD (reference sequence). V was shortened by 0 bases and J by 1 base, with 7 bases between the two germline ends. The CDR3 spans 15 residues. The part of the CDR3 DNA that was read is TGCACCTGCAGTGCAGATCCCGAATCTGGAAATACGCTCTAT. Encoded protein: CTCSADPESGNTLY. The full CDR3 protein reads CTCSADPESGNTLYF.

Notes on this clone: Gene names and germline refer to mouse. Read sequence stops 1 residue before the CDR3 end, and the germline J gene provides the missing end. V is TRBV13-1 and J is TRBJ2-2; the D gene is possibly TRBD2 (5 bases). The V end was cut by 0 bases, the J end by 2 bases, with 5 bases between. This CDR3 is 14 amino acids long. The V gene's germline CDR1 is NSHNY and CDR2 SYGAGN. The CDR3 DNA, read in part, is TGTGCCAGCAGTGATGCTGGGAACACCGGGCAGCTCTAC. This translates into CASSDAGNTGQLY. The full CDR3 protein is CASSDAGNTGQLYF.

Concerning this clone: The listed genes are named as in mouse. The part of the CDR3 DNA that was read is TGTGCCAGCAGTGATGAGAATGGGGGGTACCAAGACACCCAGTAC. Its translation: CASSDENGGYQDTQY. The full-length CDR3 reads as CASSDENGGYQDTQYF. V and J are TRBV13-1 and TRBJ2-5, with 7 positions matching TRBD2. The sequenced fragment ends 1 residue before the CDR3 boundary, so the rest is inferred from the germline J gene. The CDR3 has 16 amino acids. Losses at the gene ends were 0 bases for V and 1 base for J; bases not matched to a gene: 5. Germline values: CDR1 NSHNY, CDR2 SYGAGN.

Remarks on this clone: Any gene name here is a mouse gene name. Read sequence stops 1 residue before the CDR3 end, and the germline J gene provides the missing end. The chain recombines TRBV13-3 with TRBJ2-5, with TRBD1 as a possible D gene (5 bases). The CDR3 sequence is 13 residues long. Germline V gene lookup returns CDR1 NNHDY and CDR2 SYVADS. Trimming stripped 6 bases from V and 2 bases from J, with 10 bases between. The CDR3 region is CASTGNLQDTQYF. CDR3 bases read: TGTGCCAGCACAGGGAACCTCCAAGACACCCAGTAC. The whole variable domain, filled in from reference TRBV13-3 and TRBJ2-5, reads EAAVTQSPRSKVAVTGGKVTLSCHQTNNHDYMYWYRQDTGHGLRLIHYSYVADSTEKGDIPDGYKASRPSQENFSLILELASLSQTAVYFCASTGNLQDTQYFGPGTRLLVL.

With regard to this clone: Any gene name here is a mouse gene name. Coverage ceases 1 residue before the CDR3 finishes, and the germline J gene fills in the end. The chain has TRBV19 and TRBJ1-6; D possibly corresponds to TRBD1 (5 bases). TRBJ1-6 is identified as an open reading frame with a role that is uncertain. From germline, CDR1 is FNHDT and CDR2 SITEND (reference sequence). V was shortened by 5 bases and J by 6 bases, with 12 bases between the two germline ends. The CDR3 extends over 14 amino acids. The DNA read from the CDR3 is TGTGCCAGCAGGTCCGGGGGAGGTAATTCGCCCCTCTAC. This sequence encodes CASRSGGGNSPLY. The whole CDR3 protein reads CASRSGGGNSPLYF.

This clone was seen a single time. Genes and germline come from the mouse. The read ends 1 residue before the CDR3 terminus; that terminus is restored from the germline J gene. The V call is TRBV13-1, the J call TRBJ1-1; D remains ambiguous. V lost 0 bases and J lost 4, with 10 bases in between. The germline gives CDR1 NSHNY, CDR2 SYGAGN. This CDR3 comprises 14 residues. The CDR3 reads CASSDGHSVTEVFF. The DNA read from the CDR3 is TGTGCCAGCAGTGATGGGCACTCAGTCACAGAAGTCTTC.

As to this clone: Here the gene names and germline are mouse. Read sequence stops 1 residue before the CDR3 end, and the germline J gene provides the missing end. The chain combines TRBV3 with TRBJ1-4, with D perhaps TRBD1 (6 bases). From germline, CDR1 is SNHLY and CDR2 FYNGKV (reference sequence). This CDR3 region has 14 residues. Deletions cut 1 base from V and 4 bases from J, with 7 bases between. The part of the CDR3 DNA that was read is TGTGCCAGCAGCTTAGAGGGGGGCAACGAAAGATTATTT. As protein: CASSLEGGNERLF. The full CDR3 is CASSLEGGNERLFF. Full variable domain (missing parts from reference TRBV3 and TRBJ1-4): GPKVLQIPSHQIIDMGQMVTLNCDPVSNHLYFYWYKQILGQQMEFLVNFYNGKVMEKSKLFKDQFSVERPDGSYFTLKIQPTALEDSAVYFCASSLEGGNERLFFGHGTKLSVL.

Concerning this clone itself: Any gene name here is a mouse gene name. The CDR3 spells CASGDSGEGTEVFF. CDR3 bases read: TGTGCCAGCGGTGACTCAGGGGAGGGCACAGAAGTCTTC. V is TRBV13-2 and J is TRBJ1-1; the D gene is possibly TRBD1 (6 bases). The read ends 1 residue before the CDR3 terminus; that terminus is restored from the germline J gene. V lost 2 bases and J 4 bases, leaving 12 bases between the germline ends. The germline V gene encodes CDR1 NNHNN and CDR2 SYGAGS (reference sequence). This CDR3 spans 14 amino acids.

This clone has only a few counts. Mouse germline and gene names are used. The read comes to an end 1 residue before the CDR3 does, leaving the germline J gene to fill in the end. Other nucleotide sequences from this sample produce the same CDR3. This chain links TRBV3 with TRBJ2-7; D not resolved. The V gene's germline CDR1 is SNHLY and CDR2 FYNGKV (reference sequence). With 5 bases removed from V and 0 bases from J, the gap between germline ends came to 5 bases. CDR3 length: 12 residues. CDR3: CASSLSSYEQYF. CDR3 DNA (partial): TGTGCCAGCAGCCTCAGCTCCTATGAACAGTAC.

As for this clone: Genes and germline come from the mouse. The CDR3 is cut off 1 residue early in the read; its end comes from the germline J gene. The chain employs TRBV5 and TRBJ1-3, with a weak D call TRBD1 (5 bases). The CDR3 has 15 amino acids. V was cut by 0 bases and J by 0 bases, with 6 bases left in between. Germline CDR1 LGHNA, CDR2 YNLKQL (reference sequence). The DNA read from the CDR3 is TGTGCCAGCAGCCAAGATGGGGGTTCTGGAAATACGCTCTAT. It codes for CASSQDGGSGNTLY. Given in full, the CDR3 is CASSQDGGSGNTLYF.